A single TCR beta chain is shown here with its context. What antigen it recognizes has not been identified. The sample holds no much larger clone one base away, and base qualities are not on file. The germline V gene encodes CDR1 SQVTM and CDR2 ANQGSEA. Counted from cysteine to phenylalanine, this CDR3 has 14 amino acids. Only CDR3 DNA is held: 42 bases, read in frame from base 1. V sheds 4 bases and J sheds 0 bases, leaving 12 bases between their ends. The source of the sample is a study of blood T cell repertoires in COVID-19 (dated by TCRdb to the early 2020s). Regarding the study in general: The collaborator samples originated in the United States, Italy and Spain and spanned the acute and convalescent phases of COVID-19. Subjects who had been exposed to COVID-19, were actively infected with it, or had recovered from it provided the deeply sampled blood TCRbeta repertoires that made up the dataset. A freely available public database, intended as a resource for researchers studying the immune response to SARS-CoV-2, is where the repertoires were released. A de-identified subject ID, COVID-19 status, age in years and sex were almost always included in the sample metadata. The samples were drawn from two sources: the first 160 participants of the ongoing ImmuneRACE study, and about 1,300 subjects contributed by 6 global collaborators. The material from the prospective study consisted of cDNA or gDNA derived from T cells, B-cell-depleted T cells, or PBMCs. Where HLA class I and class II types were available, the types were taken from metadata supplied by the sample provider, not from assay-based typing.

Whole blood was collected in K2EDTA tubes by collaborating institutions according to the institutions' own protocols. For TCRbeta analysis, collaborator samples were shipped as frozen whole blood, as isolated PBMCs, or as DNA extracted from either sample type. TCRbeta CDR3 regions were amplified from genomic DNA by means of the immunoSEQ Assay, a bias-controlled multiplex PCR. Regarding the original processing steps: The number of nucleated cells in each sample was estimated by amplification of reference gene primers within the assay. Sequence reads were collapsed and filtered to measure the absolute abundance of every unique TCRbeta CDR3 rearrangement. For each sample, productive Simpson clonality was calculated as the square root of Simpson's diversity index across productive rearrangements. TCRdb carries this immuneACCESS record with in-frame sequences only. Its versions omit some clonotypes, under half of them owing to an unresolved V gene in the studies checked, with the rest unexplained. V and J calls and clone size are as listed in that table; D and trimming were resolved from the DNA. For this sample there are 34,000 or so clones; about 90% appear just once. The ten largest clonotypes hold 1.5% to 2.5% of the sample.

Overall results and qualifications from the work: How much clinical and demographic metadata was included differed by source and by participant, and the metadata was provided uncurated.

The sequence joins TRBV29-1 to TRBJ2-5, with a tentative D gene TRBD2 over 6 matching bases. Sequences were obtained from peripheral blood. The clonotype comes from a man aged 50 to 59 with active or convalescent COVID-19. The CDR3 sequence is CSVVGLLYQETQYF. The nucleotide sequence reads TGCAGCGTTGTGGGACTCCTGTACCAAGAGACCCAGTACTTC.